These 27 T cell receptor beta chains were sequenced from one sample in a study of CD8 T cells in Susac syndrome. After extraction with the RNeasy kit, roughly 0.45 to 1 ug of the RNA was reverse transcribed using random hexamers. Each CDR3 protein is one row after TCRdb ran MiXCR on the immunoSEQ multiplex PCR reads. The table records about 250,000 distinct CDR3 sequences, just under 95% of them present only once. The sample consisted of CD4+ T cells from PBMCs. The receptors originated from a human donor with multiple sclerosis.

This clonotype occurred once. This chain joins TRBV12-3 or TRBV12-4 and TRBJ2-5; 10 nucleotides line up with TRBD1. The length of the CDR3 is 14 residues. Unmatched junction bases numbered 10, after V lost 6 bases and J lost 9 bases. CDR3 DNA: TGTGCCAGCAGCCTGACAGGGGGCGCGGGTGCCCAGTACTTC. Translating gives CASSLTGGAGAQYF.

This clonotype was seen a few times. The chain combines TRBV7-9 with TRBJ2-7; D is uncertain. Between the trimmed V and J ends, which lost 5 bases and 3 bases, there was a span of 8 bases. The CDR3 is 12 residues long. The germline gives CDR1 SEHNR, CDR2 FQNEAQ (reference sequence). For the CDR3, the DNA is TGTGCCAGCAGCCCAGCCAGCTACGAGCAGTACTTC. It encodes CASSPASYEQYF.

The chain has TRBV3-1 and TRBJ1-1; 7 positions agree with TRBD1. The CDR3 extends over 13 amino acids. Germline CDR1 and CDR2: LGHDT and YNNKEL (reference sequence). J lost 6 bases, V lost 6 bases, and 7 bases had no gene match. CDR3 residues: CASRPTGVPEAFF. The CDR3 coding sequence is TGTGCCAGCAGACCCACAGGGGTGCCTGAAGCTTTCTTT. Supplemented by reference TRBV3-1 and TRBJ1-1, the full variable domain reads DTAVSQTPKYLVTQMGNDKSIKCEQNLGHDTMYWYKQDSKKFLKIMFSYNNKELIINETVPNRFSPKSPDKAHLNLHINSLELGDSAVYFCASRPTGVPEAFFGQGTRLTVV.

The genes are TRBV7-2 and TRBJ2-3; the match to TRBD2 covers 7 bases. The length of the CDR3 is 15 residues. CDR1 is SGHTA and CDR2 is FQGNSA in the germline V gene. Trimming cost V 1 base and J 3 bases; bases outside gene matches: 4. The CDR3 spells CASSLVPAGTDTQYF. The DNA of the CDR3 is TGTGCCAGCAGCTTAGTCCCAGCGGGAACAGATACGCAGTATTTT. Drawing the rest from reference TRBV7-2 and TRBJ2-3, the complete variable domain is GAGVSQSPSNKVTEKGKDVELRCDPISGHTALYWYRQSLGQGLEFLIYFQGNSAPDKSGLPSDRFSAERTGGSVSTLTIQRTQQEDSAVYLCASSLVPAGTDTQYFGPGTRLTVL.

This chain joins TRBV5-1 and TRBJ2-1; 11 bases map to TRBD2. Looked up from germline, CDR1 is SGHRS and CDR2 is YFSETQ. The CDR3 loop spans 14 amino acids. J lost 5 bases, V lost 7 bases, and 5 bases had no gene match. The CDR3 bases are TGCGCCAGCGTTGGGACTAGCGGAAACAATGAGCAGTTCTTC. Encoded protein: CASVGTSGNNEQFF.

V is TRBV20-1 and J is TRBJ2-3; 7 bases line up with TRBD1. The CDR3 sequence is 15 residues long. Trimming took 0 bases from V and 4 from J; bases not matched to a gene: 7. Germline loops: CDR1 DFQATT, CDR2 SNEGSKA (reference sequence). The CDR3 loop reads CSARDTGAAADTQYF. The CDR3 DNA is TGCAGTGCTAGAGACACAGGGGCGGCGGCAGATACGCAGTATTTT.

This clonotype came up once. The CDR3 region is CSASGSGVYNEQFF. CDR3 bases: TGCAGTGCTAGTGGTAGCGGGGTATACAATGAGCAGTTCTTC. The V gene is TRBV20-1, the J gene TRBJ2-1; 8 nucleotides agree with TRBD2. The CDR3 extends over 14 amino acids. The germline CDR1 and CDR2 sequences are DFQATT and SNEGSKA (reference sequence). V shed 3 bases, J shed 4 bases, and the junction held 5 bases outside the gene matches.

V and J are TRBV3-1 and TRBJ2-3, with D possibly matching TRBD2 (7 bases). This CDR3 is built from 18 residues. Germline assignment: CDR1 LGHDT and CDR2 YNNKEL (reference sequence). Deletions cut 2 bases from V and 8 bases from J, with 26 bases between. Here the CDR3 reads CASSQLLGGGSKEGTQYF. CDR3 sequence (DNA): TGTGCCAGCAGCCAACTCCTCGGCGGGGGCTCCAAGGAGGGTACGCAGTATTTT.

J is TRBJ1-5 and V is TRBV5-1; 7 bases match TRBD1. This CDR3 has 15 residues. Germline V lookup: CDR1 SGHRS, CDR2 YFSETQ. The trim removed 3 bases at V and 8 bases at J, leaving 11 bases unmatched. This chain's CDR3 is CASSSTGRGSEPQHF. The DNA for the CDR3 is TGCGCCAGCAGCTCTACGGGCAGGGGGTCGGAGCCCCAGCATTTT.

V usage is TRBV12-3 or TRBV12-4 and J usage is TRBJ2-3, with D unclear. The CDR3 is 12 amino acids. V was trimmed by 7 bases and J by 4 bases, leaving 9 bases between them. CDR3 region: CASKRLSDTQYF. CDR3 nucleotide sequence: TGTGCCAGCAAAAGGTTATCAGATACGCAGTATTTT.

The V gene is TRBV14, the J gene TRBJ2-7; no firm D call. This CDR3 has 9 amino acids. Germline V lookup: CDR1 SGHDN, CDR2 FVKESK. With 0 bases removed from V and 11 bases from J, the gap between germline ends came to 2 bases. CDR3 bases: TGTGCCAGCAGCCAAGAGAAGTACGTC. It is translated as CASSQEKYV.

The table lists this clonotype with a count of one. The chain links TRBV5-1 to TRBJ1-2, with a tentative D call TRBD1 (6 bases). V was pared by 4 bases and J by 4 bases, with 14 bases between. Germline V gene sequence: CDR1 SGHRS, CDR2 YFSETQ. The length of the CDR3 is 14 residues. The CDR3 DNA is TGCGCCAGCAGCCCCCCGGGACATCCCTATGGCTACACCTTC. Amino acid sequence: CASSPPGHPYGYTF.

V usage is TRBV24-1 and J usage is TRBJ2-1; D is ambiguous. From germline, CDR1 is KGHDR and CDR2 SFDVKD. Trimming shortened V by 2 bases and J by 5 bases, and 9 bases separated the two germline ends. CDR3 length: 14 amino acids. Here the CDR3 reads CATSDSLGNNEQFF. In nucleotides, the CDR3 is TGTGCCACCAGTGATTCCCTGGGAAACAATGAGCAGTTCTTC.

The V call is TRBV6-9, the J call TRBJ2-7; 9 nucleotides agree with TRBD1. CDR1 MNHGY and CDR2 SVAAGI come from the germline V gene. This CDR3 is built from 17 residues. V was clipped by 2 bases and J by 3 bases; unmatched bases: 11. CDR3 loop: CASSYPNPGQGGYEQYF. The CDR3, as DNA: TGTGCCAGCAGTTATCCGAATCCGGGACAGGGAGGCTACGAGCAGTACTTC.

CDR3: CASSDLGDLEPQHF. In nucleotides, the CDR3 is TGTGCCAGCAGTGACTTGGGGGACCTTGAGCCCCAGCATTTT. The chain combines TRBV6-1 with TRBJ1-5; weak D call: TRBD1 (5 bases). The V end lost 3 bases, the J end lost 8 bases, and 14 bases lay between the germline ends. The CDR3 extends over 14 amino acids. Germline V gives CDR1 MNHNS, CDR2 SASEGT.

This clonotype was observed a few times. This chain connects TRBV13 to TRBJ2-7; D not resolved. V was cut by 3 bases and J by 1 base, with 4 bases left in between. The CDR3 is 12 residues long. CDR1 is PRHDT, CDR2 FYEKMQ, per germline (reference sequence). The DNA of the CDR3 is TGTGCCAGCAGCTTCGGGTCCTACGAGCAGTACGTC. Amino acid sequence: CASSFGSYEQYV.

The chain combines TRBV21-1 with TRBJ2-7; TRBD2 reflects the table's D call only, with no check against the DNA. TRBV21-1 is labeled a pseudogene. The CDR3 length is 17 residues. CDR3 region: CASSKDTSGRLGHEQYV. In DNA, the CDR3 is TGTGCCAGCAGCAAAGACACGAGCGGGAGATTGGGCCACGAGCAGTACGTC.

This clonotype occurred once. A junction boundary mismatches the germline segment, possibly from a read error. Here the CDR3 reads CASSPYGSSGRRGSFNEQFF. The CDR3 nucleotides are TGTGCCAGCAGCCCCTACGGGTCCAGCGGGAGAAGGGGGTCCTTCAATGAGCAGTTCTTC. The chain uses TRBV3-1 and TRBJ2-1, with 8 bases that match TRBD2. The V gene's germline CDR1 is LGHDT and CDR2 YNNKEL (reference sequence). This CDR3 has 20 residues.

The chain joins TRBV7-9 to TRBJ2-5, with D perhaps TRBD1 or TRBD2 (6 bases each). CDR1 is SEHNR, CDR2 FQNEAQ, per germline (reference sequence). The V end lost 7 bases, the J end lost 5 bases, and 14 bases lay between the germline ends. CDR3 length: 13 residues. For the CDR3, the DNA is TGTGCCAGCACCCTGGGGGGCGGGGAGACCCAGTACTTC. Translation gives CASTLGGGETQYF. The whole variable domain, filled in from reference TRBV7-9 and TRBJ2-5, reads DTGVSQNPRHKITKRGQNVTFRCDPISEHNRLYWYRQTLGQGPEFLTYFQNEAQLEKSRLLSDRFSAERPKGSFSTLEIQRTEQGDSAMYLCASTLGGGETQYFGPGTRLLVL.

This clonotype was recorded a few times. CDR3: CASSLGLAGIGELFF. The CDR3 DNA sequence: TGTGCCAGCAGCCTTGGACTAGCGGGGATCGGGGAGCTGTTTTTT. The genes are TRBV3-1 and TRBJ2-2; 12 positions agree with TRBD2. Germline V gene sequence: CDR1 LGHDT, CDR2 YNNKEL (reference sequence). Unmatched junction bases numbered 4, after V lost 4 bases and J lost 7 bases. The CDR3 has 15 amino acids.

V usage is TRBV30 and J usage is TRBJ1-1, with 7 nucleotides matching TRBD1. Trimming cost V 0 bases and J 5 bases; bases outside gene matches: 3. The germline V gene encodes CDR1 GTSNPN and CDR2 SVGIG (reference sequence). The CDR3 consists of 13 residues. This CDR3 is CAWSVAGGTEAFF. The CDR3 nucleotides read TGTGCCTGGAGTGTGGCAGGGGGTACTGAAGCTTTCTTT.

Only a few counts were recorded for this clonotype. The gene calls are TRBV19 and TRBJ2-5; D not certain. Germline assignment: CDR1 LNHDA and CDR2 SQIVND (reference sequence). This CDR3 comprises 12 residues. V lost 5 bases and J lost 5, with 9 bases in between. The CDR3 loop reads CASSPQGETQYF. DNA for the CDR3: TGTGCCAGTAGTCCCCAAGGGGAGACCCAGTACTTC.

The V call is TRBV9, the J call TRBJ2-1, with D possibly matching TRBD1 (7 bases). Germline V gene sequence: CDR1 SGDLS, CDR2 YYNGEE. Between the trimmed V and J ends, which lost 4 bases and 1 base, there was a span of 24 bases. The CDR3 loop spans 19 amino acids. The CDR3 region is CASSPRRGGGDSSYNEQFF. The CDR3 DNA follows: TGTGCCAGCAGCCCCCGACGGGGCGGCGGGGACAGTTCCTACAATGAGCAGTTCTTC.

Here the CDR3 DNA reads TGTGCCAGCAGTGGGGGTAAGGGTCCCCGAGAGACCCAGTACTTC. Its translation: CASSGGKGPRETQYF. This chain links TRBV6-5 with TRBJ2-5; D may be TRBD1 or TRBD2 (5 bases each). The CDR3 runs to 15 residues. Germline V CDR1 and CDR2: MNHEY, SVGAGI. Trimming pared 5 bases from V and 4 bases from J, leaving 17 bases between.

The chain has TRBV19 and TRBJ2-2; tentative D call: TRBD2 (6 bases). With 5 bases removed from V and 7 bases from J, the gap between germline ends came to 11 bases. This CDR3 region has 13 residues. Germline V gene data show CDR1 as LNHDA and CDR2 as SQIVND (reference sequence). This chain's CDR3 is CASSLWDFGELFF. The CDR3 DNA reads TGTGCCAGTAGTCTTTGGGACTTCGGGGAGCTGTTTTTT.

This clonotype was detected once. The chain employs TRBV7-9 and TRBJ1-1; unclear D gene. The germline V gene encodes CDR1 SEHNR and CDR2 FQNEAQ (reference sequence). The V end was cut by 7 bases, the J end by 5 bases, with 11 bases between. The CDR3 runs 12 residues. CDR3 residues: CASNRLGTEAFF. CDR3 bases: TGTGCCAGCAATCGCCTGGGGACTGAAGCTTTCTTT. The full variable domain, completed using reference TRBV7-9 and TRBJ1-1, is DTGVSQNPRHKITKRGQNVTFRCDPISEHNRLYWYRQTLGQGPEFLTYFQNEAQLEKSRLLSDRFSAERPKGSFSTLEIQRTEQGDSAMYLCASNRLGTEAFFGQGTRLTVV.

The V and J genes are TRBV20-1 and TRBJ2-3; D gene uncertain. Germline assignment: CDR1 DFQATT and CDR2 SNEGSKA (reference sequence). With 4 bases removed from V and 1 base from J, the gap between germline ends came to 6 bases. This CDR3 is built from 12 residues. As DNA, the CDR3 is TGCAGTGCTAATGTCCGCACAGATACGCAGTATTTT. This codes for CSANVRTDTQYF.